These 32 T cell receptor beta chains were all obtained from the same sample, sequenced in a study of CD8+ T cells in alopecia areata. Extraction of RNA preceded its reverse transcription into cDNA, which served as the sequencing template. Clones were read by immunoSEQ multiplex PCR, and TCRdb kept only the in-frame ones, dropping some. The sample carries about 130,000 clones, about 57% recorded once. The sample in question was CD4+ T cells sorted from blood, obtained at week 0. The receptor source for this set is a human donor with alopecia areata.

Details on this clone: The final CDR3 position lacks the conserved phenylalanine or tryptophan, pointing to a likely read error. The DNA is left out, because the CDR3 cannot be placed on it with certainty; the CDR3 is given as TCRdb lists it. The chain carries TRBV19 and TRBJ1-2; TRBD1, the table's D call, lacks a check against the DNA. Germline CDR1 is LNHDA and CDR2 is SQIVND (reference sequence). The CDR3 has 10 residues if both end residues are counted. Here the CDR3 reads CASSYRAGPV.

This clone was seen only a few times. This CDR3 is CASSRTGRVPYNEQFF. The CDR3 DNA sequence: TGTGCCAGCTCACGGACAGGGCGCGTCCCCTACAATGAGCAGTTCTTC. This chain joins TRBV18 and TRBJ2-1; 8 bases agree with TRBD1. The germline gives CDR1 KGHSH, CDR2 LQKENI. Trimming at V came to 4 bases and at J to 2 bases, leaving 7 bases not matched to a gene. The CDR3 runs 16 residues.

The chain uses TRBV2 and TRBJ2-7, with 8 bases fitting TRBD2. Germline CDR1 and CDR2: SNHLY and FYNNEI. The CDR3 sequence is 16 residues long. V shed 3 bases, J shed 7 bases, and the junction held 14 bases outside the gene matches. The DNA of the CDR3 is TGTGCCAGCAGTGAGATAGGCGGGAGGCTTCTCGGGGAGCAGTACTTC. It encodes CASSEIGGRLLGEQYF. The full variable domain, in which reference TRBV2 and TRBJ2-7 provide the parts outside the CDR3, is EPEVTQTPSHQVTQMGQEVILRCVPISNHLYFYWYRQILGQKVEFLVSFYNNEISEKSEIFDDQFSVERPDGSNFTLKIRSTKLEDSAMYFCASSEIGGRLLGEQYFGPGTRLTVT.

V and J are TRBV15 and TRBJ1-5; no clear D. In germline, CDR1 is LNHNV, CDR2 YYDKDF (reference sequence). Trimming left V 4 bases short and J 0 bases short, with 10 bases between. The CDR3 is 15 residues long. CDR3 sequence: CATSTTGNSNQPQHF. In DNA, the CDR3 is TGTGCCACCAGCACGACCGGGAATAGCAATCAGCCCCAGCATTTT.

V gene TRBV7-2 combines with J gene TRBJ1-6; D unclear. V dropped 5 bases and J dropped 6 bases, with 14 bases sitting between them. The germline V gene has CDR1 SGHTA and CDR2 FQGNSA. The CDR3 length is 15 residues. The CDR3 region is CASSPEKGGNSPLHF. The CDR3 DNA reads TGTGCCAGCAGCCCAGAGAAGGGCGGTAATTCACCCCTCCACTTT.

The chain employs TRBV7-8 and TRBJ2-1, with 13 bases identical to TRBD2. The V gene end was trimmed by 9 bases and the J gene end by 12 bases; junction bases not matched to a gene: 14. Per the germline V gene, CDR1 is SGHVS and CDR2 is FQNEAQ. The CDR3 spans 15 residues. CDR3 protein: CASSMIGLAGAGQFF. Written as DNA, the CDR3 is TGTGCCAGTTCGATGATAGGACTAGCGGGAGCAGGGCAGTTCTTC.

The chain couples TRBV9 to TRBJ1-2, with TRBD1 matching 9 bases. Germline trimming cut 3 bases from V and 4 bases from J; bases unmatched to any gene: 13. The CDR3 is 17 amino acids. Germline V CDR1 and CDR2: SGDLS, YYNGEE. The CDR3: CASSAETKGQGIYGYTF. The CDR3 nucleotides read TGTGCCAGCAGCGCCGAAACCAAGGGACAGGGAATCTATGGCTACACCTTC. Based on the CDR3 plus reference TRBV9 and TRBJ1-2, the full variable domain is DSGVTQTPKHLITATGQRVTLRCSPRSGDLSVYWYQQSLDQGLQFLIQYYNGEERAKGNILERFSAQQFPDLHSELNLSSLELGDSALYFCASSAETKGQGIYGYTFGSGTRLTVV.

There are a few counts of this clone. The V and J genes are TRBV27 and TRBJ2-2, with TRBD2 matching over 7 bases. The germline V gene encodes CDR1 MNHEY and CDR2 SMNVEV (reference sequence). The junction had 1 base not matched to a gene; V was cut back by 3 bases and J by 0 bases. The CDR3 sequence is 15 residues long. The CDR3 DNA is TGTGCCAGCAGTTTCGCGGGAGCGAACACCGGGGAGCTGTTTTTT. As protein: CASSFAGANTGELFF.

For the CDR3, the DNA is TGTGCCAGCAGCCCAAAATGGACTAGCCAAGAGACCCAGTACTTC. It yields the protein CASSPKWTSQETQYF. The rearrangement links TRBV7-6 to TRBJ2-5; TRBD2 matches 7 bases. The V segment lost 5 bases and the J segment 1 base; nucleotides outside the gene matches: 7. The CDR3 is 15 residues long. In germline, CDR1 is SGHVS, CDR2 FNYEAQ.

The chain combines TRBV5-1 with TRBJ2-1, with no clear D. This CDR3 is 13 amino acids long. V was pared by 0 bases and J by 5 bases, with 6 bases between. Germline CDR1 is SGHRS and CDR2 is YFSETQ. The CDR3 DNA reads as TGCGCCAGCAGCTTGGAGGTACACAATGAGCAGTTCTTC. It encodes CASSLEVHNEQFF.

This clone was seen only a few times. The chain links TRBV7-2 to TRBJ2-5; maybe TRBD1 (6 bases). Trimming pared 5 bases from V and 4 bases from J, leaving 11 bases between. The CDR3 consists of 13 residues. Germline V gene data show CDR1 as SGHTA and CDR2 as FQGNSA. In DNA, the CDR3 is TGTGCCAGCAGCCCCCAGACAGGAGAGACCCAGTACTTC. It specifies CASSPQTGETQYF.

V is TRBV4-3 and J is TRBJ2-6; D not certain. CDR3 length equals 16 residues. Germline loops: CDR1 LGHNA, CDR2 YSLEER. Trimming took 1 base from V and 0 from J, leaving 7 bases between them. CDR3 amino acids: CASSQGIASGANVLTF. CDR3 nucleotide sequence: TGCGCCAGCAGCCAAGGGATTGCCTCTGGGGCCAACGTCCTGACTTTC.

The V gene is TRBV7-2, the J gene TRBJ2-3; a possible D gene is TRBD2 (6 bases). The germline V gene has CDR1 SGHTA and CDR2 FQGNSA. V gave up 3 bases and J gave up 7 bases, with 14 bases separating them. The CDR3 covers 14 residues. The CDR3 nucleotides read TGTGCCAGCAGCTTTCCGGGAGCAGCGAATACGCAGTATTTT. It codes for CASSFPGAANTQYF.

In its sample, this clone was seen a few times. This rearrangement joins TRBV5-1 to TRBJ1-1; TRBD1 is a possible D gene (5 bases). The CDR3 runs to 16 residues. The V end lost 2 bases, the J end lost 4 bases, and 18 bases lay between the germline ends. CDR1 is SGHRS and CDR2 is YFSETQ in the germline V gene. CDR3 amino acids: CASSFAGGRYGTEAFF. The CDR3 bases are TGCGCCAGCAGCTTCGCGGGGGGAAGATACGGCACTGAAGCTTTCTTT.

There are many counts of this clone. This rearrangement joins TRBV27 to TRBJ2-7, with D possibly being TRBD1 (6 bases). The germline V and J ends were trimmed by 0 bases and 5 bases, with 11 bases remaining between them. CDR1 is MNHEY and CDR2 is SMNVEV in the germline V gene (reference sequence). The CDR3 length is 14 residues. CDR3 loop: CASSLSGRGNEQYF. CDR3 coding DNA: TGTGCCAGCAGTTTATCGGGCAGGGGCAACGAGCAGTACTTC.

This clone was recorded only once. The genes are TRBV7-2 and TRBJ2-7, with a weak D call TRBD2 (5 bases). The CDR3 contains 14 residues. Germline V gene lookup returns CDR1 SGHTA and CDR2 FQGNSA. Trimming took off 7 bases at V and 4 bases at J, with 17 bases between the two ends. The CDR3 is CASTYRAGNYEQYF. In DNA form, the CDR3 reads TGTGCCAGCACCTACCGCGCGGGTAATTACGAGCAGTACTTC. Based on the CDR3 plus reference TRBV7-2 and TRBJ2-7, the full variable domain is GAGVSQSPSNKVTEKGKDVELRCDPISGHTALYWYRQSLGQGLEFLIYFQGNSAPDKSGLPSDRFSAERTGGSVSTLTIQRTQQEDSAVYLCASTYRAGNYEQYFGPGTRLTVT.

This clone turned up a few times. The chain is built from TRBV19 and TRBJ2-1, with TRBD2 as a possible D gene (5 bases). Germline-derived CDR1 and CDR2 are LNHDA and SQIVND (reference sequence). CDR3 length equals 15 residues. V was pared by 6 bases and J by 2 bases, with 14 bases between. The CDR3 nucleotides read TGTGCCAGTAGAAAGAGCGGACCCACCTACAATGAGCAGTTCTTC. Encoded protein: CASRKSGPTYNEQFF.

This clone has a handful of counts. This chain links TRBV7-9 with TRBJ1-4, with D tentatively TRBD1 (5 bases). The CDR3 contains 14 residues. V was pared by 8 bases and J by 8 bases, with 18 bases between. The germline CDR1 and CDR2 sequences are SEHNR and FQNEAQ (reference sequence). The CDR3 protein is CASGRVGTWEKLFF. DNA of the CDR3: TGTGCCAGCGGCAGAGTGGGGACGTGGGAAAAACTGTTTTTT.

The chain joins TRBV11-2 to TRBJ2-6; the D gene is possibly TRBD2 (6 bases). Germline CDR1 SGHAT, CDR2 FQNNGV. The ends were cut back, 1 base at V and 3 bases at J, with 7 bases in the middle. CDR3 length: 15 amino acids. DNA of the CDR3: TGTGCCAGCAGCTTAGGGGACTTTGGGGCCAACGTCCTGACTTTC. This translates into CASSLGDFGANVLTF.

This clone was seen once. The chain links TRBV9 to TRBJ1-4; a weak D match, TRBD1 (5 bases). Trimming took 2 bases from V and 6 from J, leaving 11 bases between them. The V gene's germline CDR1 is SGDLS and CDR2 YYNGEE. CDR3 length: 14 residues. CDR3 in DNA: TGTGCCAGCAGCGTCGGACAAGCCTATGAAAAACTGTTTTTT. It encodes CASSVGQAYEKLFF.

The V and J genes are TRBV10-3 and TRBJ2-7; D gene unclear. V was clipped by 8 bases and J by 5 bases, with 10 bases between them. This CDR3 contains 11 residues. Germline CDR1 reads ENHRY; CDR2 reads SYGVKD. The CDR3 DNA sequence: TGTGCCATCGGAGTGGGTAACGAGCAGTACTTC. Protein product: CAIGVGNEQYF.

The chain is built from TRBV5-6 and TRBJ2-3, with D possibly matching TRBD1 (6 bases). The CDR3 runs 14 residues. Per the germline V gene, CDR1 is SGHDT and CDR2 is YYEEEE. With 4 bases removed from V and 2 bases from J, the gap between germline ends came to 11 bases. CDR3 sequence reads: CASSPGQNTDTQYF. The CDR3 nucleotides are TGTGCCAGCAGCCCTGGACAGAACACAGATACGCAGTATTTT.

The count of this clone is one. This chain uses TRBV11-3 with TRBJ2-1; 13 bases align to TRBD2. Germline trimming cut 1 base from V and 6 bases from J; bases unmatched to any gene: 0. The CDR3 runs to 15 residues. CDR1 and CDR2 (germline): SGHNT, YENEEA. Here the CDR3 DNA reads TGTGCCAGCAGCTTAGGGACTAGCGGGAGCAATGAGCAGTTCTTC. Translated: CASSLGTSGSNEQFF.

The rearrangement joins TRBV5-1 to TRBJ1-2, with 12 bases that match TRBD1. The germline gives CDR1 SGHRS, CDR2 YFSETQ. This CDR3 has 14 amino acids. Losses at the gene ends were 4 bases for V and 7 bases for J; bases not matched to a gene: 5. CDR3: CASSGGTGGRGYTF. The CDR3 DNA follows: TGCGCCAGCAGCGGTGGGACAGGGGGCCGTGGCTACACCTTC.

This clone was seen a few times. V and J are TRBV4-1 and TRBJ2-3; 8 bases match TRBD1. V lost 3 bases to trimming and J lost 4 bases; unmatched junction nucleotides: 12. This CDR3 is 17 amino acids long. Germline loops: CDR1 MGHRA, CDR2 YSYEKL. DNA for the CDR3: TGCGCCAGCAGCCAGGAAGGACAGGGAGTCGTTCCAGATACGCAGTATTTT. Protein: CASSQEGQGVVPDTQYF.

The V gene is TRBV4-2, the J gene TRBJ1-2; 9 positions agree with TRBD1. This CDR3 spans 17 amino acids. Germline V CDR1 and CDR2: LGHNA, YNFKEQ. Trimming took 0 bases from V and 8 from J; bases not matched to a gene: 13. The CDR3 bases are TGTGCCAGCAGCCAAGAAGAGTTGCGGACAGGGGTAATGGGCTACACCTTC. Its translation is CASSQEELRTGVMGYTF.

This clone was observed a few times. The genes are TRBV2 and TRBJ2-3; no clear D. The length of the CDR3 is 13 residues. CDR1 is SNHLY, CDR2 FYNNEI, per germline. V lost 2 bases and J 5 bases, leaving 8 bases between the germline ends. CDR3 nucleotide sequence: TGTGCCAGCAGTGAATGGGAACAAGATACGCAGTATTTT. Residues: CASSEWEQDTQYF.

The chain has TRBV15 and TRBJ1-1; D possibly corresponds to TRBD1 (6 bases). The CDR3 loop spans 15 amino acids. Germline lookup yields CDR1 LNHNV and CDR2 YYDKDF (reference sequence). The germline V and J ends were trimmed by 5 bases and 5 bases, with 18 bases remaining between them. The CDR3 DNA reads as TGTGCCACCAGCGGTATAAAGAGGGGGGAGACTGAAGCTTTCTTT. Translating gives CATSGIKRGETEAFF.

This clone was picked up one time. This sequence joins TRBV6-5 and TRBJ1-5; TRBD1 matches at 10 bases. CDR3 length: 15 amino acids. CDR1 MNHEY and CDR2 SVGAGI come from the germline V gene. The trim removed 5 bases at V and 3 bases at J, leaving 4 bases unmatched. CDR3: CASSTGQGINQPQHF. DNA of the CDR3: TGTGCCAGCAGTACGGGACAGGGGATCAATCAGCCCCAGCATTTT.

V and J are TRBV7-9 and TRBJ1-1, with D uncertain. V dropped 5 bases and J dropped 7 bases, with 8 bases sitting between them. Germline V gives CDR1 SEHNR, CDR2 FQNEAQ (reference sequence). The CDR3 is 11 residues long. The CDR3 bases are TGTGCCAGCAGCCTTGGACTTGAAGCTTTCTTT. This codes for CASSLGLEAFF. The entire variable domain, with the rest obtained from reference TRBV7-9 and TRBJ1-1, is as follows: DTGVSQNPRHKITKRGQNVTFRCDPISEHNRLYWYRQTLGQGPEFLTYFQNEAQLEKSRLLSDRFSAERPKGSFSTLEIQRTEQGDSAMYLCASSLGLEAFFGQGTRLTVV.

There are a few counts of this clone. J is TRBJ2-1 and V is TRBV5-1, with D possibly called TRBD1 or TRBD2 (6 bases each). Germline V lookup: CDR1 SGHRS, CDR2 YFSETQ. The CDR3 loop spans 14 amino acids. The V gene lost 2 bases and the J gene lost 8 bases, with 14 bases spanning the gap. The CDR3 DNA is TGCGCCAGCAGCTTAAGTGGGGGGCAGGATGAGCAGTTCTTC. This codes for CASSLSGGQDEQFF.

The J gene is TRBJ2-7, the V gene TRBV28; TRBD1 matches 10 bases. The junction had 9 bases not matched to a gene; V was cut back by 7 bases and J by 9 bases. Germline values: CDR1 MDHEN, CDR2 SYDVKM. The CDR3 is 13 residues long. The CDR3 bases are TGTGCCAGCACACCCCGACAGGGGGCAAGGCAGTACTTC. Encoded protein: CASTPRQGARQYF.